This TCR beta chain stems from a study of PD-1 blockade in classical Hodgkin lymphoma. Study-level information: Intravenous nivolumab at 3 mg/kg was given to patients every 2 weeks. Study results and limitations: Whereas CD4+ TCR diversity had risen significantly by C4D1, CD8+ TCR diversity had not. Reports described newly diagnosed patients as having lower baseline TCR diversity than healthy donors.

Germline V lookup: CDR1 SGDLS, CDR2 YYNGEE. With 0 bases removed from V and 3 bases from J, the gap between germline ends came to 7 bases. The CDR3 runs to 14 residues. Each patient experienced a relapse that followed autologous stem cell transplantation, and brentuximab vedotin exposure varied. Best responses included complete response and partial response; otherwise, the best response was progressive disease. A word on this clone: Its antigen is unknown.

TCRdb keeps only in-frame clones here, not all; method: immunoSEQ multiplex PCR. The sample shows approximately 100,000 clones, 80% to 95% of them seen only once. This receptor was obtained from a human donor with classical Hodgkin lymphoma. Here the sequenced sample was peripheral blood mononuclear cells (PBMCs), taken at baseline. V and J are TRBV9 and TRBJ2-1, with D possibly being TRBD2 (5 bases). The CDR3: CASSVGRDYNEQFF. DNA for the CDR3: TGTGCCAGCAGCGTAGGACGGGACTACAATGAGCAGTTCTTC.